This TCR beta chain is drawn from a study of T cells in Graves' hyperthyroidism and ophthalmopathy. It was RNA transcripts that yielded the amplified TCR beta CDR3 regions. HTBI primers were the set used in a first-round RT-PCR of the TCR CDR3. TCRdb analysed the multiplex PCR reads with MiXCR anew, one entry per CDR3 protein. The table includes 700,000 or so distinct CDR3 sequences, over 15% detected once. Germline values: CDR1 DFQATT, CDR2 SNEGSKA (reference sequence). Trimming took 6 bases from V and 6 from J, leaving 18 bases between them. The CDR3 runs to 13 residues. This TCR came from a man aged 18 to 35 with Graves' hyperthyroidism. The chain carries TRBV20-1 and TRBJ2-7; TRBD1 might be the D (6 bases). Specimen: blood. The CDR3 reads CSATTGRGGEQYF. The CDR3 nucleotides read TGCAGTGCGACCACAGGGAGAGGGGGCGAGCAGTACTTC.